Listed below are T cell receptor beta chains from one sample, sequenced in a study of early T cells in non-severe SARS-CoV-2 infection. In TCRdb, the 5' RACE reads were re-called with MiXCR into one record per CDR3 protein. Of under 60,000 distinct CDR3 sequences listed, around 9.3% are singletons. The sample taken for sequencing was whole blood. The receptors come from an adult who was a healthcare worker with PCR-confirmed SARS-CoV-2 infection or an uninfected control (not recorded which). Both conserved end residues are part of each CDR3. D genes are given only for firm matches. The size of a clone is reported for some rows only, either as once, few or many, or as a class for expanded clones.

13	.	TRBV6-1	few	TRBJ2-7	CASSEFPAYEQYF	TGTGCCAGCAGTGAATTCCCCGCCTACGAGCAGTACTTC
17	TRBD2	TRBV9	few	TRBJ2-7	CASSSDGAGGPGYEQYF	TGTGCCAGCAGCTCCGACGGGGCGGGAGGGCCCGGCTACGAGCAGTACTTC
14	.	TRBV7-9	few	TRBJ2-1	CASSLVGPGSEQFF	TGTGCCAGCAGCTTAGTCGGTCCTGGGAGTGAGCAGTTCTTC
17	.	TRBV7-9	many	TRBJ1-6	CASSSDSPSSYNSPLHF	TGTGCCAGCAGCTCGGACAGCCCCAGCTCCTATAATTCACCCCTCCACTTT
16	TRBD2	TRBV5-1	.	TRBJ2-1	CASSLGLAGWYNEQFF	TGCGCCAGCAGCTTGGGGCTAGCGGGTTGGTACAATGAGCAGTTCTTC
15	.	TRBV7-6	many	TRBJ2-1	CASSLSGAGSNEQFF	TGTGCCAGCAGCTTGTCGGGCGCGGGATCCAATGAGCAGTTCTTC
15	TRBD1	TRBV7-9	many	TRBJ2-2	CASSRPGQGAGELFF	TGTGCCAGCAGCCGACCGGGACAGGGAGCCGGGGAGCTGTTTTTT
15	TRBD2	TRBV7-6	many	TRBJ2-3	CASSPGRVGTDTQYF	TGTGCCAGCAGCCCCGGGAGGGTTGGGACAGATACGCAGTATTTT
14	.	TRBV18	.	TRBJ1-5	CASSRGGGQQPQHF	TGTGCCAGCTCGCGTGGCGGGGGGCAACAGCCCCAGCATTTT
13	TRBD1	TRBV7-2	few	TRBJ1-2	CASSPNRGYGYTF	TGTGCCAGCAGCCCCAACAGGGGATATGGCTACACCTTC
14	.	TRBV11-3	.	TRBJ1-6	CASSLDLNTSPLHF	TGTGCCAGCAGCTTAGATCTAAATACCTCACCCCTCCACTTT
15	TRBD2	TRBV7-6	many	TRBJ2-7	CASSSGLAGAYEQYF	TGTGCCAGCAGCTCGGGACTAGCGGGGGCCTACGAGCAGTACTTC
11	.	TRBV24-1	.	TRBJ1-1	CATSFGTEAFF	TGTGCCACCAGTTTCGGCACTGAAGCTTTCTTT
15	.	TRBV4-1	few	TRBJ2-7	CASSRQIGDPYEQYF	TGCGCCAGCAGCCGACAAATTGGGGACCCCTACGAGCAGTACTTC
14	TRBD2	TRBV5-1	many	TRBJ2-7	CASSLIAGEYEQYF	TGCGCCAGCAGCTTAATAGCGGGGGAATACGAGCAGTACTTC
14	.	TRBV20-1	few	TRBJ1-2	CSATGPGVDYGYTF	TGCAGTGCCACAGGGCCAGGGGTGGACTATGGCTACACCTTC